These 5 T cell receptor beta chains were all obtained from the same sample, sequenced in a study of Tregs in tolerant kidney transplant recipients. Repertoires were generated with immunoSEQ multiplex PCR, while TCRdb's copy carries only in-frame clones and drops some. This sample has around 230,000 clones; approximately 84% occur once, and the top ten carry approximately 0.69%. The source material was CD4+ T cells from blood. These TCRs come from a human donor in good health.

The chain has TRBV18 and TRBJ2-3; D may be TRBD2 (6 bases). The CDR3 is made up of 16 amino acids. V lost 2 bases, J lost 4 bases, and 16 bases lay in between. Germline-derived CDR1 and CDR2 are KGHSH and LQKENI. In nucleotides, the CDR3 is TGTGCCAGCTCACCAACCTCTGGCGGGATCGCAGATACGCAGTATTTT. Amino acid sequence: CASSPTSGGIADTQYF.

The gene calls are TRBV5-4 and TRBJ1-1; 7 bases fit TRBD1. Germline loops: CDR1 SGHNT, CDR2 YYREEE (reference sequence). This CDR3 contains 15 residues. V shed 2 bases, J shed 4 bases, and the junction held 8 bases outside the gene matches. DNA of the CDR3: TGTGCCAGCAGCTTCCCCGACAGGGTGGGCACTGAAGCTTTCTTT. This sequence encodes CASSFPDRVGTEAFF. Supplemented by reference TRBV5-4 and TRBJ1-1, the full variable domain reads ETGVTQSPTHLIKTRGQQVTLRCSSQSGHNTVSWYQQALGQGPQFIFQYYREEENGRGNFPPRFSGLQFPNYSSELNVNALELDDSALYLCASSFPDRVGTEAFFGQGTRLTVV.

The V and J genes are TRBV5-1 and TRBJ1-2; possible D gene TRBD1, 5 bases. The CDR3 is made up of 14 amino acids. With 4 bases removed from V and 3 bases from J, the gap between germline ends came to 13 bases. Germline CDR1 reads SGHRS; CDR2 reads YFSETQ. This CDR3 is CASSMDISDYGYTF. The CDR3 DNA reads TGCGCCAGCAGCATGGACATAAGTGACTATGGCTACACCTTC.

The V gene is TRBV10-3, the J gene TRBJ2-1; D is unresolved. Germline CDR1 and CDR2: ENHRY and SYGVKD. The V end was cut by 0 bases, the J end by 8 bases, with 5 bases between. The CDR3 extends over 12 amino acids. The CDR3, as DNA: TGTGCCATCAGTGAGTCTGTTGATGAGCAGTTCTTC. Translated: CAISESVDEQFF.

The rearrangement links TRBV5-8 to TRBJ1-2, with D unclear. V shed 4 bases and J shed 7 bases, with 11 bases lying between them. The CDR3 is 12 amino acids. Germline V lookup: CDR1 SGHTS, CDR2 YDEGEE. The CDR3 sequence: CASSPQRLGYTF. CDR3 DNA sequence: TGTGCCAGCAGCCCCCAAAGGCTTGGCTACACCTTC.